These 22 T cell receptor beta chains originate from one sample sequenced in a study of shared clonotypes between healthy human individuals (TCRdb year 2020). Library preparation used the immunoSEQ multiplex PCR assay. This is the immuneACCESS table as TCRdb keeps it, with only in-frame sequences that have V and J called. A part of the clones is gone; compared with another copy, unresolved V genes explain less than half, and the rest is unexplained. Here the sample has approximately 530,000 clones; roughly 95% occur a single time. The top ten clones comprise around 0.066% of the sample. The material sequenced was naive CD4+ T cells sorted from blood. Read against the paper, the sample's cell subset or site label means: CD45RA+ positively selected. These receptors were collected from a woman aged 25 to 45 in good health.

The CDR3 DNA follows: TGTGCCAGCGGGCCCCTGAGCGGGGCCCAGTACTTC. Its translation is CASGPLSGAQYF. The gene calls are TRBV7-9 and TRBJ2-5; the match to TRBD2 covers 7 bases. The junction had 9 bases not matched to a gene; V was cut back by 8 bases and J by 9 bases. Germline V gene data show CDR1 as SEHNR and CDR2 as FQNEAQ (reference sequence). The CDR3 has 12 residues.

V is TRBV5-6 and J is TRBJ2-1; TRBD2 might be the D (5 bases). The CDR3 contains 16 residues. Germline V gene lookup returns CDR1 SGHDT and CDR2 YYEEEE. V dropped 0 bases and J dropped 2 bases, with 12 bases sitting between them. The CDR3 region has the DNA TGTGCCAGCAGCTTGGCGCCCGGGAAACCCTACAATGAGCAGTTCTTC. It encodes CASSLAPGKPYNEQFF.

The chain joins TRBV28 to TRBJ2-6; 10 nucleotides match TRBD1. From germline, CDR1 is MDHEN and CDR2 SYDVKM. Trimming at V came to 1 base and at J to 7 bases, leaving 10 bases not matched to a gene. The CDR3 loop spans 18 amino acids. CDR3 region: CASSLYGWGQGLANVLTF. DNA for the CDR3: TGTGCCAGCAGTTTATATGGTTGGGGACAGGGGTTAGCCAACGTCCTGACTTTC.

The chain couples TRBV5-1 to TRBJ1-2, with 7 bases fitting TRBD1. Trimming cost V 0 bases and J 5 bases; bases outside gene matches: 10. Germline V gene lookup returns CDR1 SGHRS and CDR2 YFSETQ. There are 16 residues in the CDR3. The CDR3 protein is CASSLAARAGGYGYTF. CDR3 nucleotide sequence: TGCGCCAGCAGCTTGGCCGCCCGGGCAGGGGGGTATGGCTACACCTTC.

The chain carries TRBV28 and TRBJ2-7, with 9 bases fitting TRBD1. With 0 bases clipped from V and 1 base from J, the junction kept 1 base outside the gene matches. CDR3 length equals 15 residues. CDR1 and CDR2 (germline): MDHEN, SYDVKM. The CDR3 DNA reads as TGTGCCAGCAGTTTATGGGGGACAGGGTCCTACGAGCAGTACTTC. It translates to CASSLWGTGSYEQYF.

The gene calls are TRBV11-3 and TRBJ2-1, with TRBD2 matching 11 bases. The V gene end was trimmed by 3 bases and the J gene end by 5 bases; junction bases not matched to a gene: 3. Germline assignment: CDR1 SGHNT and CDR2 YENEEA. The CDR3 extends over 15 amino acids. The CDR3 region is CASSLGTSGNNEQFF. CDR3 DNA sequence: TGTGCCAGCAGCTTGGGGACTAGCGGAAACAATGAGCAGTTCTTC.

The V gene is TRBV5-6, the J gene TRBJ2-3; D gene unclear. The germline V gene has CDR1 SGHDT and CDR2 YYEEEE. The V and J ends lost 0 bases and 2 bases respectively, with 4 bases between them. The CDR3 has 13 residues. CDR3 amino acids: CASSLVLTDTQYF. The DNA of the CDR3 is TGTGCCAGCAGCTTGGTACTCACAGATACGCAGTATTTT. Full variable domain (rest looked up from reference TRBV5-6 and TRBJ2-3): DAGVTQSPTHLIKTRGQQVTLRCSPKSGHDTVSWYQQALGQGPQFIFQYYEEEERQRGNFPDRFSGHQFPNYSSELNVNALLLGDSALYLCASSLVLTDTQYFGPGTRLTVL.

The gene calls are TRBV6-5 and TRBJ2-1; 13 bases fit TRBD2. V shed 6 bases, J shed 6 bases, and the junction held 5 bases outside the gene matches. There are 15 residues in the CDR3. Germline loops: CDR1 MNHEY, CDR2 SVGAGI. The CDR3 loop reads CASRRTSGSFNEQFF. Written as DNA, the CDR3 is TGTGCCAGCAGGCGGACTAGCGGGAGCTTCAATGAGCAGTTCTTC.

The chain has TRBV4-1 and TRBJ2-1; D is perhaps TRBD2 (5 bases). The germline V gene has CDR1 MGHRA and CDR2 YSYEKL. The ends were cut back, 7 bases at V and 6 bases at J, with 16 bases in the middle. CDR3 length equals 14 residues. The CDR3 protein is CASTRGFFGNEQFF. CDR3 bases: TGCGCCAGCACTCGGGGATTCTTTGGCAATGAGCAGTTCTTC.

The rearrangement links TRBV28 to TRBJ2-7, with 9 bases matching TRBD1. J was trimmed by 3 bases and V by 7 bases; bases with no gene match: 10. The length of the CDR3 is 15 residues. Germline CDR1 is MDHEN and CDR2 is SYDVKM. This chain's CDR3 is CASMGPGQGNYEQYF. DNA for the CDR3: TGTGCCAGCATGGGGCCGGGACAGGGAAACTACGAGCAGTACTTC.

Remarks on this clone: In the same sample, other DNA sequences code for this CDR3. The CDR3 protein is CASSTSYEQYF. CDR3 in DNA: TGTGCCAGCAGTACCTCCTACGAGCAGTACTTC. This chain joins TRBV28 and TRBJ2-7; the D is unclear. Trimming took 5 bases from V and 0 from J, leaving 2 bases between them. The CDR3 has 11 amino acids. The germline gives CDR1 MDHEN, CDR2 SYDVKM.

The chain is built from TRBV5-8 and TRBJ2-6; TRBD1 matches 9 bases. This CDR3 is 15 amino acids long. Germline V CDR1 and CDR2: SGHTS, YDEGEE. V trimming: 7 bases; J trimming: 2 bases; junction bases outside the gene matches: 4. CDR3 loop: CASSDRGPGANVLTF. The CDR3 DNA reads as TGTGCCAGCTCGGACAGGGGCCCTGGGGCCAACGTCCTGACTTTC.

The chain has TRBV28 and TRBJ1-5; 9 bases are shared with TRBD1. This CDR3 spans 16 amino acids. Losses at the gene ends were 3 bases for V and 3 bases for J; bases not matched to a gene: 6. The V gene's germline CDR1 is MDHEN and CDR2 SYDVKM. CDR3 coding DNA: TGTGCCAGCAGTTTCCCCGGGACAGGGCTCAATCAGCCCCAGCATTTT. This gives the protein CASSFPGTGLNQPQHF.

Written as DNA, the CDR3 is TGTGCCAGCAGTTCCGACAGCATGAACACTGAAGCTTTCTTT. The encoded protein is CASSSDSMNTEAFF. The V gene is TRBV6-5, the J gene TRBJ1-1, with D tentatively TRBD1 (5 bases). In germline, CDR1 is MNHEY, CDR2 SVGAGI. V was cut by 4 bases and J by 0 bases, with 9 bases left in between. There are 14 residues in the CDR3.

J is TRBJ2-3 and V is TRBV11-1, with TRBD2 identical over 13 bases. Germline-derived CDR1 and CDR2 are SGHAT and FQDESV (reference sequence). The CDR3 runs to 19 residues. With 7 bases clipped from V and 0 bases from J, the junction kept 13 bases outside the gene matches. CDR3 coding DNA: TGTGCCAGCAAAACCATCGGACTAGCGGGAGATAAGAGCACAGATACGCAGTATTTT. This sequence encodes CASKTIGLAGDKSTDTQYF.

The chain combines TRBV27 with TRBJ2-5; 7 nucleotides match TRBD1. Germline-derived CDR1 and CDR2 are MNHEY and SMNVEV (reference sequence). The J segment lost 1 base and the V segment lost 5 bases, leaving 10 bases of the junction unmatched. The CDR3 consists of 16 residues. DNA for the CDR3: TGTGCCAGCAGTATACATGGGACAGCACTCCAAGAGACCCAGTACTTC. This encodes CASSIHGTALQETQYF.

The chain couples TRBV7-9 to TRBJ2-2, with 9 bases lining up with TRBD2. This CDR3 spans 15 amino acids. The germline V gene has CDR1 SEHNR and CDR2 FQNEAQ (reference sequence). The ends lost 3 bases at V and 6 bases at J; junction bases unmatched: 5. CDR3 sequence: CASSFRGRGPGELFF. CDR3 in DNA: TGTGCCAGCAGCTTTCGCGGGAGGGGACCCGGGGAGCTGTTTTTT. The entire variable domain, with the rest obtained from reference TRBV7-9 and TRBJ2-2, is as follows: DTGVSQNPRHKITKRGQNVTFRCDPISEHNRLYWYRQTLGQGPEFLTYFQNEAQLEKSRLLSDRFSAERPKGSFSTLEIQRTEQGDSAMYLCASSFRGRGPGELFFGEGSRLTVL.

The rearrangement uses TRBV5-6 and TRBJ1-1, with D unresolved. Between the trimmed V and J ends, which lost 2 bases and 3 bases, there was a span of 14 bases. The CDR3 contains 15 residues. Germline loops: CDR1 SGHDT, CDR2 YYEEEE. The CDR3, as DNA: TGTGCCAGCAGCTTCATATGGGAGAGGGACACTGAAGCTTTCTTT. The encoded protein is CASSFIWERDTEAFF.

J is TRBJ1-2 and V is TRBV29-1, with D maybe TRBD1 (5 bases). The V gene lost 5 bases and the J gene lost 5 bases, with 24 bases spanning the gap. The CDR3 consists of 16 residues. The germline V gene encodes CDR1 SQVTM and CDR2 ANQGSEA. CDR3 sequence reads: CSVPPTQGALRYGYTF. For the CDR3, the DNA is TGCAGCGTTCCCCCCACCCAAGGGGCACTTCGGTATGGCTACACCTTC.

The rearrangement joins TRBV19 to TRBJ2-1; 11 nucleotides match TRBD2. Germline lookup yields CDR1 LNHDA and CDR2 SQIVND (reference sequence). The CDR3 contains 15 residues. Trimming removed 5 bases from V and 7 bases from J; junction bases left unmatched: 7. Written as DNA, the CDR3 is TGTGCCAGTAGTTTACTAGCGGGAGTAGTAAATGAGCAGTTCTTC. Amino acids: CASSLLAGVVNEQFF.

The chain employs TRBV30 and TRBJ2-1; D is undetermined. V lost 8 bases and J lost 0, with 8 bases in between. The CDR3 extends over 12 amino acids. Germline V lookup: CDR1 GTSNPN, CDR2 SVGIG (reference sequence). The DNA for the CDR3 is TGTGCCAGCCGGAGCTCCTACAATGAGCAGTTCTTC. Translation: CASRSSYNEQFF.

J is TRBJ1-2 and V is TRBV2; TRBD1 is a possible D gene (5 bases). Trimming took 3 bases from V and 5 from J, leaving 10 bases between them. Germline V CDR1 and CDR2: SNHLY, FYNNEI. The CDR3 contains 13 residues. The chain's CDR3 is CASSDPGVYGYTF. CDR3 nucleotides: TGTGCCAGCAGTGATCCGGGGGTTTATGGCTACACCTTC.